This passage covers 2 T cell receptor beta chains from one sample sequenced in a study of blood T cell repertoires in COVID-19. The assay was immunoSEQ multiplex PCR, and TCRdb's table has in-frame clones only and misses some. The sample records approximately 120,000 clones, about 80% being singletons. Sequencing was performed on peripheral blood. These receptor sequences come from a human donor in a cohort sampled during active COVID-19.

The chain is built from TRBV2 and TRBJ2-2; 8 bases match TRBD1. With 5 bases clipped from V and 4 bases from J, the junction kept 3 bases outside the gene matches. The CDR3 runs to 14 residues. Germline values: CDR1 SNHLY, CDR2 FYNNEI. The CDR3 region has the DNA TGTGCCAGCAGTCCTGGACAGGGCACCGGGGAGCTGTTTTTT. It specifies CASSPGQGTGELFF.

The chain has TRBV6-2 or TRBV6-3 and TRBJ2-7, with D hard to call. The V end lost 5 bases, the J end lost 3 bases, and 8 bases lay between the germline ends. CDR1 is MNHEY, CDR2 SVGEGT, per germline. The CDR3 is 12 residues long. In DNA form, the CDR3 reads TGTGCCAGCAGTCTCGAGAACTACGAGCAGTACTTC. Its translation is CASSLENYEQYF.